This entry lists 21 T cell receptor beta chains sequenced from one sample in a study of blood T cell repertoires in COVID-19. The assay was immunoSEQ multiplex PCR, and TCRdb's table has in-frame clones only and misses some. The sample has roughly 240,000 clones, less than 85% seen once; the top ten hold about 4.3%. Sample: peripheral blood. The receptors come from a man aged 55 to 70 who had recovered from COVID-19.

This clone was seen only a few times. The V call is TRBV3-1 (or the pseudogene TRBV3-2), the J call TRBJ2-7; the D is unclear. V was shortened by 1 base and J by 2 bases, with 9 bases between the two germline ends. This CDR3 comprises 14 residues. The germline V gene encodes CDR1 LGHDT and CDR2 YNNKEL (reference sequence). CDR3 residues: CASSQVLAPYEQYF. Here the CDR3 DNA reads TGTGCCAGCAGCCAAGTTTTGGCACCCTACGAGCAGTACTTC.

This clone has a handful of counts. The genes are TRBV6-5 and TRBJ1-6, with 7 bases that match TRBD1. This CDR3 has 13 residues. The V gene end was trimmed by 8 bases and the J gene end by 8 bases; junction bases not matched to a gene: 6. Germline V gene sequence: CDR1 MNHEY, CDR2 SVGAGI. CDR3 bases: TGTGCCAGCGACCGGGACAGCTATTCACCCCTCCACTTT. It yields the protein CASDRDSYSPLHF.

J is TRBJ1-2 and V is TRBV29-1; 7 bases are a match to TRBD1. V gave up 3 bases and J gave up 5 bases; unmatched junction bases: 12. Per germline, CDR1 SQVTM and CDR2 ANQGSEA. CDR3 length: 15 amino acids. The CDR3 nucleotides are TGCAGCGTTGACCCCACCCGGACAGGTGTATATGGCTACACCTTC. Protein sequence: CSVDPTRTGVYGYTF.

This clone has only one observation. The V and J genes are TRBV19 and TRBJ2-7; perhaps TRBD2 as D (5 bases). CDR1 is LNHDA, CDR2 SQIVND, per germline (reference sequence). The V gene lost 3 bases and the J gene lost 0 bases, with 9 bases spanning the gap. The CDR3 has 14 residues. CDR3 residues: CASSITRGSYEQYF. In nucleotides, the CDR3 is TGTGCCAGTAGTATCACCCGGGGCTCCTACGAGCAGTACTTC.

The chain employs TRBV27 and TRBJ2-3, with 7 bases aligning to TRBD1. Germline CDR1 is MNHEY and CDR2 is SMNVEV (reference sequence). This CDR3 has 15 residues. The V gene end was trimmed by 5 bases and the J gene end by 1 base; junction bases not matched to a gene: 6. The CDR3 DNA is TGTGCCAGCAGTGGACAGGACTCAGGCACAGATACGCAGTATTTT. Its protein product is CASSGQDSGTDTQYF.

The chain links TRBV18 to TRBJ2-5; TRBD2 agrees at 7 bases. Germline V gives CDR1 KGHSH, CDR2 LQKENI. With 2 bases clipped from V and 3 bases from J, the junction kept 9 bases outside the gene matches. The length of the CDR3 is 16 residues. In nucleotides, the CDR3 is TGTGCCAGCTCACCAATCGCTAGCGGTCGGGAAGAGACCCAGTACTTC. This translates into CASSPIASGREETQYF.

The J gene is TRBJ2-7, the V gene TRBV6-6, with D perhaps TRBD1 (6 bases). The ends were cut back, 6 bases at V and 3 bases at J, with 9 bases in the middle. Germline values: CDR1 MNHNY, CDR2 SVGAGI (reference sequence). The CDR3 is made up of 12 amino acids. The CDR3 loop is CASSLGGYEQYF. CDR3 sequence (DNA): TGTGCCAGCAGCCTAGGGGGCTACGAGCAGTACTTC.

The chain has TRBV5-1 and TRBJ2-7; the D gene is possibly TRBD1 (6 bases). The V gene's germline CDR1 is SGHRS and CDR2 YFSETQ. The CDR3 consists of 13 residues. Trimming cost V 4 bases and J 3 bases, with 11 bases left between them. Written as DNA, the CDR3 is TGCGCCAGCAGCCCAGGGGACCTCTACGAGCAGTACTTC. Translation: CASSPGDLYEQYF.

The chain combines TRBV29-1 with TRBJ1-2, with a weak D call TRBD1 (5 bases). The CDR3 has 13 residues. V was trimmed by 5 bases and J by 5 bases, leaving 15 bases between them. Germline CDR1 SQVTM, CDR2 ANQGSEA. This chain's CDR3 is CSVTGGNQYGYTF. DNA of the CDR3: TGCAGCGTTACGGGGGGAAATCAATATGGCTACACCTTC.

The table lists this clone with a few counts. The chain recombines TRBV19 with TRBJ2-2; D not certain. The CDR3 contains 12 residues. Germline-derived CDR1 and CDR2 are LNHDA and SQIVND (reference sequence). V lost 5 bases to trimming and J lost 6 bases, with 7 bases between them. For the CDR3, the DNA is TGTGCCAGTAGTGCGGTTGCCGGGGAGCTGTTTTTT. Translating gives CASSAVAGELFF.

CDR3 DNA sequence: TGTGCCAGCAGCTTAGAGGGGGTGCGGGGCTACACCTTC. This encodes CASSLEGVRGYTF. The chain links TRBV7-2 to TRBJ1-2; TRBD1 is a possible D gene (6 bases). Trimming took 1 base from V and 8 from J, leaving 11 bases between them. The V gene's germline CDR1 is SGHTA and CDR2 FQGNSA. This CDR3 has 13 residues.

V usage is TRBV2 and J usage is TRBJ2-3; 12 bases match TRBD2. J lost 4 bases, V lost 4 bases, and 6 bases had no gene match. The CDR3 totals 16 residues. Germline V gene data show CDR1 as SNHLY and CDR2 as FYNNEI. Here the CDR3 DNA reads TGTGCCAGCAGTGCCCTAGCGGGAGGGAGGGCAGATACGCAGTATTTT. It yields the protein CASSALAGGRADTQYF.

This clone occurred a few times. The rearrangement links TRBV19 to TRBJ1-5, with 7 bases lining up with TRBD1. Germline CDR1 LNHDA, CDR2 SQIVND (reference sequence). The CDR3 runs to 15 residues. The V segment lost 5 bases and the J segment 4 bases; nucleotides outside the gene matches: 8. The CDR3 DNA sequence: TGTGCCAGTAGTCCAACCGGGACAGCAAATCAGCCCCAGCATTTT. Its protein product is CASSPTGTANQPQHF.

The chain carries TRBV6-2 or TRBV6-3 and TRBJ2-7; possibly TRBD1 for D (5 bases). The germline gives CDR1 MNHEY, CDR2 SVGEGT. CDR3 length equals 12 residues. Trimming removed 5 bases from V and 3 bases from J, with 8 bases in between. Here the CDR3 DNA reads TGTGCCAGCAGTAGTGACAGCTACGAGCAGTACTTC. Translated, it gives CASSSDSYEQYF.

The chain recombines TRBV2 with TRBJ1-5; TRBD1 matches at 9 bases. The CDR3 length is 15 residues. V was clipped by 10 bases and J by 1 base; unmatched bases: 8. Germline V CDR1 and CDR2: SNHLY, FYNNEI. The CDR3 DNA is TGTGCCACCGAGAGCGGACAGGGGAGCAATCAGCCCCAGCATTTT. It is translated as CATESGQGSNQPQHF.

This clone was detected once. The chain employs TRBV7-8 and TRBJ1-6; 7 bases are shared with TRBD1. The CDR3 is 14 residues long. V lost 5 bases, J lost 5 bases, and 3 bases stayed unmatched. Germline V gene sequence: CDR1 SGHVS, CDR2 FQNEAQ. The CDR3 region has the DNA TGTGCCAGCAGCCCAGGGACAGATAATTCACCCCTCCACTTT. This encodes CASSPGTDNSPLHF.

CDR3 DNA sequence: TGTGCCAGCAGCTCGGACAGCCTCTACGAGCAGTACTTC. This gives the protein CASSSDSLYEQYF. This sequence joins TRBV7-9 and TRBJ2-7; a weak D match, TRBD1 (6 bases). The V gene lost 4 bases and the J gene lost 3 bases, with 10 bases spanning the gap. Germline V gene sequence: CDR1 SEHNR, CDR2 FQNEAQ (reference sequence). The CDR3 covers 13 residues.

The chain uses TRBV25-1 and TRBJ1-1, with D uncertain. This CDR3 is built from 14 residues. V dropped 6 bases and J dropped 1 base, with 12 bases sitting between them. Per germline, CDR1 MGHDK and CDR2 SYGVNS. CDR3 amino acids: CASRKDGRNTEAFF. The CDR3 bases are TGTGCCAGCAGAAAGGACGGGAGGAACACTGAAGCTTTCTTT.

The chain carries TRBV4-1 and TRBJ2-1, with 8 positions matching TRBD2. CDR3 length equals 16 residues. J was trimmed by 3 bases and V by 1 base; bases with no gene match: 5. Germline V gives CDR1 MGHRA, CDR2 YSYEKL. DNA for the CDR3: TGCGCCAGCAGCCAAGGAGGACGGGGGGGCTACAATGAGCAGTTCTTC. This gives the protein CASSQGGRGGYNEQFF.

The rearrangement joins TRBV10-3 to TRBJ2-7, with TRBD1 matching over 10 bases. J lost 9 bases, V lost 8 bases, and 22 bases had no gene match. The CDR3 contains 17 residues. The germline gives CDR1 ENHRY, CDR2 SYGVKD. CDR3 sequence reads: CAIGPGQGSGEGWVQYF. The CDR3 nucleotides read TGTGCCATCGGACCGGGACAGGGGAGCGGGGAGGGTTGGGTGCAGTACTTC.

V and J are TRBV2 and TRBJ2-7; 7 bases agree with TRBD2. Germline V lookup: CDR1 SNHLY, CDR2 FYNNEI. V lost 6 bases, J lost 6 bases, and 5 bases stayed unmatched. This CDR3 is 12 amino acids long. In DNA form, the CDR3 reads TGTGCCAGCAGCCAGACTAGCCCCGAGCAGTACTTC. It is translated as CASSQTSPEQYF. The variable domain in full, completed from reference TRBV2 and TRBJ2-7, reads EPEVTQTPSHQVTQMGQEVILRCVPISNHLYFYWYRQILGQKVEFLVSFYNNEISEKSEIFDDQFSVERPDGSNFTLKIRSTKLEDSAMYFCASSQTSPEQYFGPGTRLTVT.